The TCR beta chain under discussion was sequenced for a study of cytomegalovirus exposure and HLA in healthy donors. Study as a whole: From HLA-typed donors, an early data release held about 85 million unique TCRs. Broader study findings: Within a later analysis, the majority of CMV-associated TCR beta chains appeared HLA-restricted. There was a cluster of highly shared sequence variants that was likely a sequencing artifact.

Comments on this clone: Its target is not known.

This PCR relied on a set of 60 Vbeta primers and 13 Jbeta primers. Assay: immunoSEQ multiplex PCR; the TCRdb copy retains only in-frame clones and omits some. The data contain about 160,000 clones, approximately 78% of them singletons. The sequence derives from a woman between 18 and 29 years old in good health and CMV-seronegative. Sequencing was done on a sample of PBMCs.

CDR3 DNA sequence: TGTGCCAGCAGCGTAGGTTTGACTAGTGAGACCCAGTACTTC. Amino acids: CASSVGLTSETQYF. This rearrangement joins TRBV9 to TRBJ2-5, with D perhaps matching TRBD2 (6 bases). This CDR3 has 14 residues. Between the trimmed V and J ends, which lost 0 bases and 5 bases, there was a span of 11 bases. Germline V lookup: CDR1 SGDLS, CDR2 YYNGEE.